Given below is one T cell receptor beta chain in context. The antigen it recognizes is unknown. No qualities accompany the bases; no much larger clone lies one base away. TCRbeta CDR3 regions were amplified from genomic DNA by means of the immunoSEQ Assay, a bias-controlled multiplex PCR. The study's processing was this. The number of nucleated cells in each sample was estimated from the amplification of reference gene primers within the assay. Sequence reads were collapsed and filtered to measure the absolute abundance of every unique TCRbeta CDR3 rearrangement. For each sample, productive Simpson clonality was calculated by taking the square root of Simpson's diversity index across productive rearrangements. As stored in TCRdb, this immuneACCESS dataset retains in-frame rearrangements with V and J assigned. A fraction of the clones does not appear; measured against another copy, unresolved V genes explain less than half of the discrepancy, and the remainder lacks a known reason. The DNA gave D and trimming, while V, J and clone size come from that table. For this sample the table gives some 190,000 clones, of which around four fifths were detected only once. Around 5.5% of the sample rests with the top ten.

Each collaborating institution followed its own protocols to collect whole blood in K2EDTA tubes. For TCRbeta analysis, collaborators shipped samples as frozen whole blood, isolated PBMCs, or DNA extracted from either of those sample types. The sample belongs to a study of blood T cell repertoires in COVID-19 (TCRdb year 2020). In the study overall: The collaborator samples originated in the United States, Italy and Spain and spanned the acute and convalescent phases of COVID-19. The repertoires were made available in a free public database intended to serve as a resource for research on the immune response to SARS-CoV-2. Where available, HLA class I and class II types were taken from metadata supplied by the sample provider and were not determined by assay-based typing. A de-identified subject ID, COVID-19 status, age in years and sex were almost always included in the sample metadata. Subjects who had been exposed to COVID-19, were actively infected with it, or had recovered from it provided the deeply sampled blood TCRbeta repertoires that made up the dataset. The prospective study material was composed of cDNA or gDNA derived from T cells, B-cell-depleted T cells, or PBMCs. The samples were drawn from two sources: the first 160 participants of the ongoing ImmuneRACE study, and 1,200 or so subjects contributed by 6 global collaborators.

What the research found in general, with its limitations: The quantity of clinical and demographic metadata differed by source and by participant and was supplied without curation.

The germline V gene sets CDR1 to SNHLY and CDR2 to FYNNEI. The cysteine opens and the phenylalanine closes a CDR3 of 11 amino acids. The CDR3 DNA has 33 bases and is translated from base 1. V loses 4 bases at its end and J loses 14 bases; junction bases beyond the gene matches: 5. The source of this sequence is a woman between 70 and 85 years old with active or convalescent COVID-19. The sample taken for sequencing was peripheral blood. Here the chain combines TRBV2 and TRBJ2-4, and TRBD1 aligns with 7 junction nucleotides. The CDR3 region has the sequence CASSVDREEYF. The DNA reads TGTGCCAGCAGTGTAGACAGGGAAGAGTACTTC.